The 9 T cell receptor beta chains listed next were all sequenced from one sample in a study of CD4 T cells in relation to SARS-CoV-2 and coronaviruses. Some clones are missing from TCRdb's copy, which holds only in-frame ones; the method was immunoSEQ multiplex PCR. The repertoire includes roughly 57,000 clones, just over 85% of them detected once, and approximately 1.4% sits in the top ten. Unexposed donor CD4+ T cells date from about 2011-2018, before the COVID-19 pandemic. Sequenced material: memory CD4+ T cells from PBMCs. The receptor set was obtained from a human donor in good health.

This rearrangement joins TRBV18 to TRBJ1-3, with D uncertain. This CDR3 contains 12 residues. Germline V gene lookup returns CDR1 KGHSH and CDR2 LQKENI. Trimming took 2 bases from V and 4 from J, leaving 3 bases between them. CDR3 DNA: TGTGCCAGCTCACCAGACGGAAACACCATATATTTT. Protein product: CASSPDGNTIYF.

Regarding this clone: One junction end does not reproduce the germline sequence, and a read error may be involved. The chain is built from TRBV28 and TRBJ2-2; D is possibly TRBD1 or TRBD2 (5 bases each). CDR1 and CDR2 from the germline V gene are MDHEN and SYDVKM. The CDR3 extends over 16 amino acids. CDR3 in amino acids: CASSLYGTRTTGELFF. DNA of the CDR3: TGTGCCAGCAGCTTATACGGGACGCGGACGACCGGGGAGCTGTTTTTT. Using reference TRBV28 and TRBJ2-2 for the parts outside the CDR3, the full variable domain is DVKVTQSSRYLVKRTGEKVFLECVQDMDHENMFWYRQDPGLGLRLIYFSYDVKMKEKGDIPEGYSVSREKKERFSLILESASTNQTSMYLCASSLYGTRTTGELFFGEGSRLTVL.

V and J are TRBV9 and TRBJ2-1; D call uncertain. The germline gives CDR1 SGDLS, CDR2 YYNGEE. V was clipped by 3 bases and J by 4 bases, with 11 bases between them. The CDR3 loop spans 14 amino acids. The CDR3 loop is CASSGSWVYNEQFF. CDR3 DNA: TGTGCCAGCAGCGGCTCCTGGGTTTACAATGAGCAGTTCTTC.

The chain links TRBV29-1 to TRBJ2-4, with a possible D match to TRBD2 (7 bases). The CDR3 spans 13 residues. V lost 5 bases to trimming and J lost 7 bases, with 15 bases between them. Germline V gene sequence: CDR1 SQVTM, CDR2 ANQGSEA. The CDR3 here is CSVSEGGGNIQYF. CDR3 DNA: TGCAGCGTTTCAGAAGGGGGGGGGAACATTCAGTACTTC.

V is TRBV20-1 and J is TRBJ2-1; D is tentatively TRBD1 or TRBD2 (5 bases each). Germline CDR1 DFQATT, CDR2 SNEGSKA (reference sequence). The V end lost 3 bases, the J end lost 3 bases, and 15 bases lay between the germline ends. CDR3 length equals 15 residues. The chain's CDR3 is CSASRGAKNYNEQFF. CDR3 in DNA: TGCAGTGCTAGTCGAGGGGCTAAAAACTACAATGAGCAGTTCTTC.

This chain joins TRBV15 and TRBJ1-1; 10 positions agree with TRBD1. J gave up 2 bases and V 5 bases, and 5 bases lay outside the gene matches. There are 15 residues in the CDR3. Germline assignment: CDR1 LNHNV and CDR2 YYDKDF (reference sequence). The CDR3 region has the DNA TGTGCCACCAGCGAGGACAGGGGGAGCAACACTGAAGCTTTCTTT. Amino acids: CATSEDRGSNTEAFF.

The V and J genes are TRBV28 and TRBJ1-1; no clear D. V shed 7 bases and J shed 0 bases, with 15 bases lying between them. Germline V gene lookup returns CDR1 MDHEN and CDR2 SYDVKM. The CDR3 runs 15 residues. The CDR3 nucleotides read TGTGCCAGCATCCTAGAGCGGGGAGTGAACACTGAAGCTTTCTTT. Its protein product is CASILERGVNTEAFF.

The chain couples TRBV4-1 to TRBJ2-2; 12 bases line up with TRBD2. This CDR3 comprises 18 residues. Looked up from germline, CDR1 is MGHRA and CDR2 is YSYEKL. The V gene end was trimmed by 1 base and the J gene end by 1 base; junction bases not matched to a gene: 4. CDR3 sequence reads: CASSQGLLAGGNTGELFF. The CDR3 DNA reads TGCGCCAGCAGCCAAGGTTTACTAGCGGGAGGGAACACCGGGGAGCTGTTTTTT.

The J gene is TRBJ1-2, the V gene TRBV9, with no clear D. Germline CDR1 SGDLS, CDR2 YYNGEE. The CDR3 is made up of 14 amino acids. The V gene lost 4 bases and the J gene lost 5 bases, with 15 bases spanning the gap. DNA of the CDR3: TGTGCCAGCAGCCCCCCCAGAGGACCTTATGGCTACACCTTC. Translation: CASSPPRGPYGYTF.